A selection of T cell receptor beta chains follows, all from one sample in a study of CD8 T cells in Susac syndrome. TCRdb recomputed calls from the immunoSEQ multiplex PCR reads with MiXCR, one row per CDR3 protein. The data hold around 79,000 distinct CDR3 sequences, with approximately 93% observed a single time. Material for sequencing was CD8+ T cells from PBMCs. These receptors all stem from a human donor with Susac syndrome. Both conserved end residues are part of each CDR3. The D gene is left open where the match is weak. The size field is filled for only some rows; it gives once, few, many or a size class.

.,.,TRBV27,TRBJ1-4,CARSLNRECPVLFF,TGTGCCAGGTCTTTAAACAGGGAGTGCCCGGTACTGTTTTTT
TRBD1,.,TRBV30,TRBJ1-2,CAWTLDRGPNYGYTF,TGTGCCTGGACCTTGGACAGGGGGCCCAACTATGGCTACACCTTC
TRBD2,.,TRBV7-2,TRBJ2-5,CASSLVVAGGETQYF,TGTGCCAGCAGCTTAGTAGTAGCGGGGGGAGAGACCCAGTACTTC
.,once,TRBV12-3/TRBV12-4,TRBJ1-1,CASSFSTGNTEAFF,TGTGCCAGCAGTTTCAGTACAGGGAACACTGAAGCTTTCTTT
.,.,TRBV20-1,TRBJ1-5,CRGRENNQPQHF,TGCAGGGGTAGGGAGAACAATCAGCCCCAGCATTTT
.,.,TRBV5-6,TRBJ2-1,CASSPQGGSYNEQFF,TGTGCCAGCAGCCCGCAGGGAGGCTCCTACAATGAGCAGTTCTTC
.,.,TRBV25-1,TRBJ2-2,CASSESGTGELFF,TGTGCCAGCAGTGAATCGGGGACCGGGGAGCTGTTTTTT
TRBD1,.,TRBV6-5,TRBJ2-7,CASSYSMSGGRYEQYF,TGTGCCAGCAGTTACTCGATGTCAGGGGGAAGGTACGAGCAGTACTTC
.,.,TRBV25-1,TRBJ2-5,CASYLETQYF,TGTGCCAGCTACCTGGAGACCCAGTACTTC
TRBD1,.,TRBV19,TRBJ1-1,CATRDRGNTEAFF,TGTGCCACCCGGGACAGGGGGAACACTGAAGCTTTCTTT
.,.,TRBV25-1,TRBJ2-3,CASSEYGRGASDTQYF,TGTGCCAGCAGTGAATATGGCAGGGGCGCCTCGGATACGCAGTATTTT
.,.,TRBV6-2/TRBV6-3,TRBJ1-5,CASSYPEPQHF,TGTGCCAGCAGTTATCCGGAGCCCCAGCATTTT
.,.,TRBV9,TRBJ1-2,CASSSRRGYTF,TGTGCCAGCAGTTCACGCCGGGGCTACACCTTC
.,.,TRBV3-1,TRBJ1-5,CASSQGQGNQPQHF,TGTGCCAGCAGCCAAGGACAGGGCAATCAGCCCCAGCATTTT
TRBD1,.,TRBV7-8,TRBJ2-1,CASRHRAGGVNEQFF,TGTGCCAGCAGACACCGGGCAGGGGGAGTCAATGAGCAGTTCTTC
.,once,TRBV10-3,TRBJ1-4,CAISESKATNEKLFF,TGTGCCATCAGTGAGTCGAAGGCAACTAATGAAAAACTGTTTTTT
TRBD1,once,TRBV7-9,TRBJ1-5,CASSETGTGNQPQHF,TGTGCCAGCAGCGAGACCGGGACAGGGAATCAGCCCCAGCATTTT
TRBD2,.,TRBV10-3,TRBJ2-5,CAISDLVSGDQETQYF,TGTGCCATCAGTGATCTGGTTAGCGGGGACCAAGAGACCCAGTACTTC
.,.,TRBV20-1,TRBJ1-1,CSAPTGTFYTEAFF,TGCAGTGCTCCAACAGGGACATTTTACACTGAAGCTTTCTTT
TRBD2,.,TRBV27,TRBJ2-7,CASSQDGTNRYEQYF,TGTGCCTCATCCCAAGACGGGACTAACCGCTACGAGCAGTACTTC
TRBD2,.,TRBV13,TRBJ2-3,CASSPRGGLTDTQYF,TGTGCCAGCAGTCCCCGGGGGGGCCTCACAGATACGCAGTATTTT
.,.,TRBV9,TRBJ2-2,CASSVESAPVTGELFF,TGTGCCAGCAGCGTAGAGTCGGCTCCGGTCACCGGGGAGCTGTTTTTT
TRBD2,.,TRBV6-5,TRBJ2-5,CASSYSGGAMETQYF,TGTGCCAGCAGTTACAGCGGGGGGGCCATGGAGACCCAGTACTTC
.,.,TRBV7-9,TRBJ2-5,CASTAPGEETQYF,TGTGCCAGCACCGCCCCGGGGGAAGAGACCCAGTACTTC
TRBD2,.,TRBV24-1,TRBJ2-1,CATSKGRGGAYNEQFF,TGTGCCACCAGCAAGGGGCGGGGGGGCGCTTACAATGAGCAGTTCTTC
TRBD2,.,TRBV20-1,TRBJ2-3,CSARQTQRGGLDTQYF,TGCAGTGCTAGACAAACGCAGCGGGGGGGATTAGATACGCAGTATTTT
.,.,TRBV9,TRBJ2-1,CASRPGGRMDEQFF,TGTGCCAGCCGCCCGGGGGGCAGGATGGATGAGCAGTTCTTC
.,.,TRBV19,TRBJ2-5,CASSSKPTRIETQYF,TGTGCCAGTAGTTCCAAACCGACGAGGATAGAGACCCAGTACTTC
.,.,TRBV27,TRBJ1-1,CASSFARNTEAFF,TGTGCCAGCAGTTTCGCCAGGAACACTGAAGCTTTCTTT
.,.,TRBV10-3,TRBJ1-6,CAISDSGDDSPLHF,TGTGCCATCAGTGATTCTGGAGATGATTCACCCCTCCACTTT